A selection of T cell receptor beta chains follows, all from one sample in a study of high-grade serous ovarian cancer treatment subgroups. Clones were read by immunoSEQ multiplex PCR, and TCRdb kept only the in-frame ones, dropping some. This sample has some 33,000 clones, with around three quarters found just once. Sequencing used tumor tissue. Source of these receptors: a human donor with high-grade serous ovarian cancer. Both conserved end residues are part of each CDR3. The D gene is left open where the match is weak. A clone size is listed for some rows: how often the clone was seen (once, few, many), or a class if it is expanded.

D,V,size,J,DNA,CDR3
TRBD2,TRBV7-9,.,TRBJ2-5,TGTGCCAGCAGCTTACCCGGACTAGCGGGAGGGCTCGTAGAGACCCAGTACTTC,CASSLPGLAGGLVETQYF
.,TRBV30,.,TRBJ1-3,TGTGCCTGGAGTGTACGGCAGGGCAAAGGATACACCATATATTTT,CAWSVRQGKGYTIYF
TRBD2,TRBV2,.,TRBJ2-7,TGTGCCAGCAGGAGGCTAGCGGGAGAGTTCCACGAGCAGTACTTC,CASRRLAGEFHEQYF
.,TRBV4-2,.,TRBJ2-3,TGTGCCAGCAGCCAAGATGTGAGTTCAAGTACGCAGTATTTT,CASSQDVSSSTQYF
.,TRBV11-3,.,TRBJ2-2,TGTGCCAGCAGCCCCACCCCAGCCAGTGGGCCCCACACCGGGGAGCTGTTTTTT,CASSPTPASGPHTGELFF
.,TRBV11-3,.,TRBJ2-7,TGTGCCAGCAGCTTCTACGACCAGTACGATGTCTACGAGCAGTACTTC,CASSFYDQYDVYEQYF
TRBD2,TRBV7-2,.,TRBJ2-5,TGTGCCAGCAGCACGGGACTAGCGGGAGGGCAAGAGACCCAGTACTTC,CASSTGLAGGQETQYF
TRBD2,TRBV19,once,TRBJ2-7,TGTGCCAGTAGTATGCTCTCGCCCGGGGGGACTAGAACATTAGGCGAGCAGTACTTC,CASSMLSPGGTRTLGEQYF
TRBD1,TRBV7-9,.,TRBJ1-2,TGTGCCAGCAGTTCCGGGACAGGGCCCTATGGCTACACCTTC,CASSSGTGPYGYTF
.,TRBV7-2,.,TRBJ2-1,TGTGCCAGCAGCTTATCCCTCCCGCCCCAAAATGAGCAGTTCTTC,CASSLSLPPQNEQFF
.,TRBV7-3,.,TRBJ1-6,TGTGCCAGCAGCCCCGGGCCCCCAAATTTCACCCTCCACTTT,CASSPGPPNFTLHF
.,TRBV5-5,.,TRBJ2-1,TGTGCCAGCAGTCCGACTACCGCCCACAATGAGCAGTTCTTC,CASSPTTAHNEQFF
.,TRBV7-2,.,TRBJ2-1,TGTGCCAGCAGCCACCCCCCCGGGACCGCGCCGAATGAGCAGTTCTTC,CASSHPPGTAPNEQFF
TRBD1,TRBV2,.,TRBJ1-3,TGTGCCAGCAGTCCGACAGGGCTAGGAAACACCATATATTTT,CASSPTGLGNTIYF
.,TRBV27,once,TRBJ2-5,TGTGCCAGCAGTTTTTCAGGGGTCCGAGAGACCCAGTACTTC,CASSFSGVRETQYF
TRBD2,TRBV7-9,once,TRBJ2-1,TGTGCCAGCAGCTTTGCGGGAGCTTTCGACAATGAGCAGTTCTTC,CASSFAGAFDNEQFF
TRBD1,TRBV6-4,.,TRBJ1-1,TGTGCCAGCAGTTCCATCGACAGGGGGCGAACTGAAGCTTTCTTT,CASSSIDRGRTEAFF
.,TRBV28,.,TRBJ2-2,TGTGCCAGCAGGACCTCGGGGGCTACCACCGGGGAGCTGTTTTTT,CASRTSGATTGELFF
TRBD2,TRBV15,.,TRBJ2-5,TGTGCCACCTCTCGGACTAGCGGGAGGGCCGCGGAGACCCAGTACTTC,CATSRTSGRAAETQYF
TRBD1,TRBV10-3,.,TRBJ2-2,TGTGCCATCAGTTATAGTGGGACAGGGATCACCGGGGAGCTGTTTTTT,CAISYSGTGITGELFF
.,TRBV28,.,TRBJ2-7,TGTGCCAGCAGCCCCTTACCCTCCCGAACAGGGCCCTACGAGCAGTACTTC,CASSPLPSRTGPYEQYF
.,TRBV9,.,TRBJ2-3,TGTGCCAGCAGCGTAGAGGTTCAGGGTGCGACAGATACGCAGTATTTT,CASSVEVQGATDTQYF
TRBD2,TRBV7-7,.,TRBJ2-5,TGTGCCAGCAGCCCAGGGAGGGGACTAGCGGGGCAAGAGACCCAGTACTTC,CASSPGRGLAGQETQYF
.,TRBV7-2,.,TRBJ2-7,TGTGCCAGCAGCCCTCGGAGGGTACCCTACGAGCAGTACTTC,CASSPRRVPYEQYF
.,TRBV5-6,.,TRBJ1-2,TGTGCCAGCAGCCCCCTTCCCAGCGTGGTGTATGGCTACACCTTC,CASSPLPSVVYGYTF
.,TRBV5-1,.,TRBJ2-5,TGCGCCAGCAGCATCGACAGGGAGACCCAGTACTTC,CASSIDRETQYF
.,TRBV13,few,TRBJ2-7,TGTGCCAGCAGCTTAGAGGGGAGACGTTACGAGCAGTACTTC,CASSLEGRRYEQYF
.,TRBV6-4,few,TRBJ1-2,TGTGCCAGCAGCCCCACGGGGGCCAATGGCTACACCTTC,CASSPTGANGYTF
TRBD2,TRBV5-4,once,TRBJ2-7,TGTGCCAGCAGCTTGGATCTAGCGGGAGAGAGGGAGCAGTACTTC,CASSLDLAGEREQYF
TRBD2,TRBV7-2,.,TRBJ2-1,TGTGCCAGCAGCCTAATCCCTAGCGGGAGGACCCTGAGGGAGCAGTTCTTC,CASSLIPSGRTLREQFF
.,TRBV10-2,.,TRBJ2-2,TGCGCCAGCAGTGCCCCGGGACCCACCACCGGGGAGCTGTTTTTT,CASSAPGPTTGELFF
.,TRBV11-2,.,TRBJ2-7,TGTGCCAGCAGCTTAGGCCCAGGGGAAACCTACGAGCAGTACTTC,CASSLGPGETYEQYF
TRBD2,TRBV11-3,.,TRBJ2-1,TGTGCCAGCAGCTTACTAGCGGGGGTCTACAATGAGCAGTTCTTC,CASSLLAGVYNEQFF
TRBD2,TRBV7-3,few,TRBJ2-1,TGTGCCAGCAGCCCCCTAGCGGGAGTTCGGGATGAGCAGTTCTTC,CASSPLAGVRDEQFF
.,TRBV7-6,.,TRBJ2-5,TGTGCCAGCAGCGGACCAGGGTCTGGGACCCAGTACTTC,CASSGPGSGTQYF
.,TRBV7-2,.,TRBJ2-5,TGTGCCAGCAGAATAACACTCCAAGAGACCCAGTACTTC,CASRITLQETQYF
TRBD1,TRBV7-3,.,TRBJ2-4,TGTGCCAGCAGCCCGACAGGGGGAGGGGACATTCAGTACTTC,CASSPTGGGDIQYF
.,TRBV15,.,TRBJ2-2,TGTGCCACCAGCAACTCAAGGAACCTTAACACCGGGGAGCTGTTTTTT,CATSNSRNLNTGELFF
TRBD1,TRBV28,.,TRBJ1-1,TGTGCCAGCAGTTTAATCGGGACAGCGAACACTGAAGCTTTCTTT,CASSLIGTANTEAFF
.,TRBV7-2,.,TRBJ1-5,TGTGCCAGCAGCCTTAGGGGGGAACAGCCCCAGCATTTT,CASSLRGEQPQHF
TRBD1,TRBV7-2,once,TRBJ1-4,TGTGCCAGCAGCTTAACGGACAGGGTGTTTGAAAAACTGTTTTTT,CASSLTDRVFEKLFF
TRBD2,TRBV28,.,TRBJ2-1,TGTGCCAGCAGAGAACTAGCGGGAGGGTCGGGGGAGCAGTTCTTC,CASRELAGGSGEQFF
.,TRBV2,.,TRBJ2-7,TGTGCCAGCAGTGATGCTCGGACCCCCTACGAGCAGTACTTC,CASSDARTPYEQYF
.,TRBV7-2,.,TRBJ1-5,TGTGCCAGCAGCTCGACAGCAGTTAGCAATCAGCCCCAGCATTTT,CASSSTAVSNQPQHF
TRBD1,TRBV6-1,.,TRBJ2-7,TGTGCCAGCAGTGAAGTGGGGACAGGGTTTAACGAGCAGTACTTC,CASSEVGTGFNEQYF
.,TRBV30,.,TRBJ2-2,TGTGCCTGGAGTCCTCGAATCGACGGGGAGCTGTTTTTT,CAWSPRIDGELFF
.,TRBV18,.,TRBJ2-7,TGTGCCAGCTCACCGTCAATCTACGAGCAGTACTTC,CASSPSIYEQYF
TRBD2,TRBV5-1,.,TRBJ2-1,TGCGCCAGCAGCTTGATAGGACTAGCGGGAGGTTCCTACAATGAGCAGTTCTTC,CASSLIGLAGGSYNEQFF
TRBD2,TRBV25-1,.,TRBJ2-1,TGTGCCAGCAGGTCACTAGCGGGAGCCCTATCCTACAATGAGCAGTTCTTC,CASRSLAGALSYNEQFF
.,TRBV12-5,few,TRBJ1-3,TGTGCTAGTGGCCAACAGGGACCTGGAAACACCATATATTTT,CASGQQGPGNTIYF
.,TRBV5-4,.,TRBJ1-2,TGTGCCAGCAGCTCGGGGGACGGGCATGGCTACACCTTC,CASSSGDGHGYTF
.,TRBV23-1,once,TRBJ1-4,TGCGCGGGGGTTAGGTTCAGGGGAAGTGAAAAACTGTTTTTT,CAGVRFRGSEKLFF
.,TRBV30,.,TRBJ2-2,TGTGCCTGGAGTGTACCACGTTGCTGGAGGCTCCCCGGGGAGCTGTTTTTT,CAWSVPRCWRLPGELFF
.,TRBV11-3,.,TRBJ2-1,TGTGCCAGCAGCCCTCGGACCTTTGAGCAGTTCTTC,CASSPRTFEQFF
.,TRBV5-1,.,TRBJ2-5,TGCGCCAGCAGCTTTGGGACGGGAAAGGGAGAGACCCAGTACTTC,CASSFGTGKGETQYF